This T cell receptor (beta chain) was retrieved from a study of blood T cell repertoires in COVID-19 (dated by TCRdb to 2018 to 2021). For the wider study: Collaborator samples came from the United States, Italy and Spain and covered acute and convalescent phases of COVID-19. Sample metadata almost always included a de-identified subject ID, COVID-19 status, age in years and sex. Subjects who had been exposed to COVID-19, were actively infected with it, or had recovered from it provided the deeply sampled blood TCRbeta repertoires that made up the dataset. The prospective study material was composed of cDNA or gDNA derived from T cells, B-cell-depleted T cells, or PBMCs. A freely available public database, intended as a resource for researchers studying the immune response to SARS-CoV-2, is where the repertoires were released. Where available, HLA class I and class II types were obtained from metadata supplied by the sample provider rather than from assay-based typing. Samples came from the ongoing ImmuneRACE study (first 160 participants) plus 1,254 subjects from 6 global collaborators.

TCRbeta CDR3 regions were amplified from genomic DNA using the immunoSEQ Assay, a bias-controlled multiplex PCR. Regarding the original processing steps: The number of nucleated cells in each sample was estimated by amplification of reference gene primers within the assay. To quantify the absolute abundance of each unique TCRbeta CDR3 rearrangement, sequence reads were collapsed and filtered. For each sample, productive Simpson clonality was calculated as the square root of Simpson's diversity index over productive rearrangements. Drawn from immuneACCESS, this table holds only the in-frame rearrangements with V and J called that TCRdb kept. Clones are partly lost; checked studies trace under half to an unresolved V gene and leave the rest unexplained. V, J and clone size were drawn from that table, and D and trimming were deduced from the DNA. The sample table lists approximately 280,000 clones, about 88% of them with a count of one. The ten top clones hold about 12% of the sample.

About this clone: Which antigen it targets is not known. Per-nucleotide qualities are absent, and no much larger clonotype sits a single base away.

Summary of the overall study and its limitations: Clinical and demographic metadata were provided uncurated, with the amount varying by source and participant.

The collaborating institutions used their own protocols to collect whole blood in K2EDTA tubes. Collaborator samples were shipped for TCRbeta analysis as frozen whole blood, isolated PBMCs, or DNA extracted from either sample type. Trimming at the junction amounts to 6 bases on V and 0 bases on J, and the germline ends lie 9 bases apart. The CDR3 runs 14 residues from the cysteine to the phenylalanine. The CDR3 DNA has 42 bases and is translated from base 1. From a lookup of the germline V gene, CDR1 and CDR2 are MNHEY and SVGAGI. The chain was built from TRBV6-5 and TRBJ1-3, with no D gene named confidently. The TCR was taken from a woman aged 55-75 years with acute or convalescent COVID-19. What was sequenced was peripheral blood. The DNA sequence is as follows: TGTGCCAGCAGGTCTCAGATCTCTGGAAACACCATATATTTT. Translated, this gives CASRSQISGNTIYF.